A single sample gave rise to the 20 T cell receptor beta chains below, sequenced in a study of blood T cell repertoires in COVID-19 (dated by TCRdb to 2018 to 2020). The method behind the library was the immunoSEQ multiplex PCR assay. TCRdb provides this immuneACCESS table in a form limited to in-frame rearrangements. Some clones are lacking; in checked studies, under half of them reflect an unresolved V gene, and why the rest are absent is not known. This sample has around 69,000 clones in its table, and roughly 89% of those were observed once. Jointly, the top ten make up less than 5.5% of the sample. The sequenced sample consisted of peripheral blood. These receptors all come from a woman in her 50s with active COVID-19.

This chain joins TRBV12-3 or TRBV12-4 and TRBJ2-7; no reliable D call. This CDR3 has 12 amino acids. Trimming shortened V by 6 bases and J by 1 base, and 7 bases separated the two germline ends. CDR3 loop: CASSSVSYEQYF. DNA for the CDR3: TGTGCCAGCAGCTCTGTGTCCTACGAGCAGTACTTC.

The chain uses TRBV10-3 and TRBJ2-3, with TRBD2 matching 15 bases. The junction had 10 bases not matched to a gene; V was cut back by 2 bases and J by 10 bases. The CDR3 has 17 residues. Germline lookup yields CDR1 ENHRY and CDR2 SYGVKD. The CDR3, as DNA: TGTGCCATCAGTGAGGACCCCCGGACTAGCGGGAGGGCCGCGCAGTATTTT. It yields the protein CAISEDPRTSGRAAQYF.

This clone was detected only once. J is TRBJ1-3 and V is TRBV12-3 or TRBV12-4; no firm D call. With 6 bases removed from V and 5 bases from J, the gap between germline ends came to 2 bases. The CDR3 is 10 amino acids. As DNA, the CDR3 is TGTGCCAGCAGCAGAAACACCATATATTTT. This codes for CASSRNTIYF.

The rearrangement uses TRBV19 and TRBJ2-2; 8 bases are shared with TRBD2. The CDR3 length is 16 residues. With V trimmed by 2 bases and J by 2 bases, 4 bases remained unmatched. CDR1 and CDR2 (germline): LNHDA, SQIVND (reference sequence). The CDR3: CASSIRGTRNTGELFF. In DNA, the CDR3 is TGTGCCAGTAGTATACGCGGGACTAGAAACACCGGGGAGCTGTTTTTT. Full variable domain (remainder filled in from reference TRBV19 and TRBJ2-2): DGGITQSPKYLFRKEGQNVTLSCEQNLNHDAMYWYRQDPGQGLRLIYYSQIVNDFQKGDIAEGYSVSREKKESFPLTVTSAQKNPTAFYLCASSIRGTRNTGELFFGEGSRLTVL.

The J gene is TRBJ2-7, the V gene TRBV6-6; D call uncertain. V was cut by 6 bases and J by 3 bases, with 15 bases left in between. CDR1 is MNHNY, CDR2 SVGAGI, per germline (reference sequence). This CDR3 contains 14 residues. The CDR3 is CASRGFSMNYEQYF. Written as DNA, the CDR3 is TGTGCCAGCAGGGGCTTTAGTATGAACTACGAGCAGTACTTC.

About this clone: The same CDR3 can be traced to other DNA sequences in this sample. The chain joins TRBV28 to TRBJ2-3, with TRBD2 matching 14 bases. The junction had 4 bases not matched to a gene; V was cut back by 5 bases and J by 3 bases. The germline CDR1 and CDR2 sequences are MDHEN and SYDVKM. The CDR3 loop spans 16 amino acids. CDR3 in DNA: TGTGCCAGCAGTCAGGGACTAGCGGGAGCAACAGATACGCAGTATTTT. Translated: CASSQGLAGATDTQYF.

This clone was detected only a few times. This chain links TRBV18 with TRBJ1-3; no firm D call. The CDR3 totals 15 residues. V lost 3 bases, J lost 1 base, and 10 bases lay in between. The V gene's germline CDR1 is KGHSH and CDR2 LQKENI. The CDR3 here is CASSPAGESGNTIYF. The CDR3 DNA sequence: TGTGCCAGCTCACCCGCCGGGGAATCTGGAAACACCATATATTTT.

This clone occurred a few times. The chain uses TRBV4-1 and TRBJ1-1; 7 bases align to TRBD1. From germline, CDR1 is MGHRA and CDR2 YSYEKL. The trim removed 0 bases at V and 11 bases at J, leaving 3 bases unmatched. The CDR3 is 12 amino acids. In DNA, the CDR3 is TGCGCCAGCAGCCAAGAACAGGGGCTGGCTTTCTTT. Its protein product is CASSQEQGLAFF.

The CDR3 coding sequence is TGTGCCAGCACCCTAGGAACAGATACGCAGTATTTT. Protein: CASTLGTDTQYF. The chain uses TRBV18 and TRBJ2-3; D uncertain. Germline-derived CDR1 and CDR2 are KGHSH and LQKENI. The CDR3 extends over 12 amino acids. V was pared by 8 bases and J by 3 bases, with 9 bases between.

This clone was seen once. V and J are TRBV28 and TRBJ2-7; maybe TRBD2 (5 bases). This CDR3 region has 15 residues. The germline gives CDR1 MDHEN, CDR2 SYDVKM. V gave up 1 base and J gave up 2 bases, with 12 bases separating them. DNA of the CDR3: TGTGCCAGCAGTTTATTCCGGGGTACCCCCTACGAGCAGTACTTC. It specifies CASSLFRGTPYEQYF. Full variable domain (rest looked up from reference TRBV28 and TRBJ2-7): DVKVTQSSRYLVKRTGEKVFLECVQDMDHENMFWYRQDPGLGLRLIYFSYDVKMKEKGDIPEGYSVSREKKERFSLILESASTNQTSMYLCASSLFRGTPYEQYFGPGTRLTVT.

The chain is built from TRBV5-1 and TRBJ2-5; 10 nucleotides match TRBD2. The germline V gene encodes CDR1 SGHRS and CDR2 YFSETQ. J was trimmed by 4 bases and V by 8 bases; bases with no gene match: 11. The CDR3 has 15 residues. CDR3 region: CASLNPLAGGETQYF. The DNA of the CDR3 is TGCGCCAGTCTAAACCCCTTAGCGGGAGGAGAGACCCAGTACTTC.

The genes are TRBV10-2 and TRBJ2-1; 10 bases map to TRBD2. The CDR3 spans 14 residues. Per the germline V gene, CDR1 is WSHSY and CDR2 is SAAADI. V lost 5 bases to trimming and J lost 8 bases; unmatched junction nucleotides: 6. CDR3 sequence (DNA): TGCGCCAGCAGTCTAGCGGGAGTCGCGGATGAGCAGTTCTTC. Protein sequence: CASSLAGVADEQFF.

The rearrangement links TRBV24-1 to TRBJ1-4, with 8 nucleotides matching TRBD1. Germline V lookup: CDR1 KGHDR, CDR2 SFDVKD. The CDR3 has 17 residues. Trimming cost V 4 bases and J 7 bases; bases outside gene matches: 13. The CDR3 here is CATSDPGTGRGGEKLFF. The CDR3 DNA reads as TGTGCCACCAGTGACCCCGGGACAGGTCGTGGGGGTGAAAAACTGTTTTTT.

This chain uses TRBV6-5 with TRBJ2-7; D call uncertain. The V end lost 0 bases, the J end lost 2 bases, and 8 bases lay between the germline ends. Germline lookup yields CDR1 MNHEY and CDR2 SVGAGI. The CDR3 runs to 14 residues. For the CDR3, the DNA is TGTGCCAGCAGTTACTCGGCGGAGACCTACGAGCAGTACTTC. Protein product: CASSYSAETYEQYF.

CDR3 bases: TGTGCCAGCAGTTTATCCGGACTAGCGGGAGAGACATGGCAGTACTTC. Translating gives CASSLSGLAGETWQYF. The chain employs TRBV27 and TRBJ2-7; 13 nucleotides align to TRBD2. After removal of 0 bases from V and 9 bases from J, the junction contained 8 bases not matched to a gene. Germline CDR1 MNHEY, CDR2 SMNVEV (reference sequence). The CDR3 covers 16 residues.

The V gene is TRBV5-1, the J gene TRBJ2-7; 9 bases line up with TRBD2. Trimming took 0 bases from V and 2 from J; bases not matched to a gene: 3. This CDR3 spans 15 amino acids. The germline CDR1 and CDR2 sequences are SGHRS and YFSETQ. The CDR3 DNA sequence: TGCGCCAGCAGCTTGGGCGGCGGGGGGGCCTACGAGCAGTACTTC. Its translation is CASSLGGGGAYEQYF.

The CDR3 bases are TGTGCCAGCTCACCACCTCGGCTAGCGGGAGCTGAGGAGACCCAGTACTTC. Its translation: CASSPPRLAGAEETQYF. This chain connects TRBV18 to TRBJ2-5, with TRBD2 matching over 10 bases. Germline V gives CDR1 KGHSH, CDR2 LQKENI. V dropped 0 bases and J dropped 5; count of bases not matched to a gene: 9. This CDR3 is built from 17 residues.

The rearrangement uses TRBV19 and TRBJ2-7; 10 bases align to TRBD1. The CDR3 loop spans 14 amino acids. Losses at the gene ends were 5 bases for V and 4 bases for J; bases not matched to a gene: 5. CDR1 and CDR2 (germline): LNHDA, SQIVND (reference sequence). The CDR3 loop reads CASSWGQGRYEQYF. The CDR3 region has the DNA TGTGCCAGTAGTTGGGGACAGGGGCGGTACGAGCAGTACTTC.

The V call is TRBV18, the J call TRBJ2-7; unclear D gene. CDR1 is KGHSH and CDR2 is LQKENI in the germline V gene. The CDR3 is 13 amino acids. The V end lost 6 bases, the J end lost 3 bases, and 12 bases lay between the germline ends. The CDR3 DNA sequence: TGTGCCAGCTCCAAGACTGCATTCTACGAGCAGTACTTC. It encodes CASSKTAFYEQYF.

The V call is TRBV19, the J call TRBJ2-1; the D gene is possibly TRBD1 (5 bases). Germline CDR1 LNHDA, CDR2 SQIVND (reference sequence). Deletions cut 1 base from V and 3 bases from J, with 10 bases between. The CDR3 runs 15 residues. For the CDR3, the DNA is TGTGCCAGTAGTATAGGGGGCAGGGTCTACAATGAGCAGTTCTTC. Encoded protein: CASSIGGRVYNEQFF.